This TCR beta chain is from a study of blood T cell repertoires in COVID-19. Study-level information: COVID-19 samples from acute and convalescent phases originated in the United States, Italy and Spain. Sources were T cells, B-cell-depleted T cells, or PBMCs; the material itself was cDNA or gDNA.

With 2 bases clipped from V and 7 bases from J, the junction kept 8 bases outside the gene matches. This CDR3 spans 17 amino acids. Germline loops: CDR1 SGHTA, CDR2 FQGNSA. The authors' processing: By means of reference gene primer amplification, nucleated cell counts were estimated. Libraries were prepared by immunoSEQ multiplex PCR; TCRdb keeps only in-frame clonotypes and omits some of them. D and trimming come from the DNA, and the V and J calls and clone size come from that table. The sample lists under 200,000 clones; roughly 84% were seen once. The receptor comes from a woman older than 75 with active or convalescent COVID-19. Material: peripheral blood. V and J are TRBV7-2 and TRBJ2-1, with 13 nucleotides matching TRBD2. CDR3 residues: CASSLNGPGLAGNEQFF. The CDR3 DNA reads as TGTGCCAGCAGCTTAAACGGCCCGGGACTAGCGGGGAATGAGCAGTTCTTC.